The T cell receptor (beta chain) under discussion was sequenced for a study of tumor-infiltrating lymphocytes in primary liver carcinoma. About the study: With diameters of roughly 4 to 10 cm, tumors were stage T1-T3 N0M0. The study's findings and limits: Researchers found tumor-adjacent and tumor-blood pairs overlapped less than tumor region pairs.

Joint extraction of RNA and DNA used roughly 20-33 mg of bulk tissue that was unsorted. With chronic HBV infection, the patients were also treatment-naive. V was pared by 5 bases and J by 2 bases, with 7 bases between. The CDR3 totals 12 residues. Looked up from germline, CDR1 is SGHRS and CDR2 is YFSETQ. The table lists this clonotype with many counts. Its antigen is undetermined. From 450 to 550 ng total RNA, TCR beta cDNA was generated with a primer in the constant region. Library construction for TCR beta comprised three nested multiplex PCR rounds performed with slightly modified ARM-PCR. Running around 9 cycles apiece, the first two PCR rounds relied on TRBV1-TRBV30 forward primers together with a C-beta reverse primer. TCRdb processed the multiplex PCR reads anew with MiXCR; each CDR3 protein has one entry. The sample contains 70,000 to 85,000 distinct CDR3 sequences, over 70% of which appear only once.

The sample was liver tumor tissue from sampling region 4. Subset given: tumor region T4, right-lateral pole. V and J are TRBV5-1 and TRBJ2-5; D is unresolved. The TCR comes from a woman aged 60-75 years with primary liver carcinoma and hepatitis B virus infection. CDR3 sequence (DNA): TGCGCCAGCAGTCGGGTACAAGAGACCCAGTACTTC. Its translation: CASSRVQETQYF.